This TCR beta chain came from a study of blood T cell repertoires in COVID-19. In germline, CDR1 is SGDLS, CDR2 YYNGEE. V was shortened by 1 base and J by 7 bases, with 11 bases between the two germline ends. The CDR3 has 13 residues. Participants were aged roughly 18 to 90 years from around 24 US areas. The table came from immunoSEQ multiplex PCR; TCRdb's copy has only in-frame clones and leaves some out. The repertoire consists of roughly 68,000 clones, with more than 75% occurring once and the leading ten covering 10%. Sequenced input: PBMCs or T cells enriched from blood (not recorded which). The chain has TRBV9 and TRBJ1-2; no clear D. The sequence derives from a woman in her thirties or forties who had recovered from COVID-19. The CDR3 nucleotides are TGTGCCAGCAGCGTATTGGGCAGGTCTGGCTACACCTTC. Translating gives CASSVLGRSGYTF.